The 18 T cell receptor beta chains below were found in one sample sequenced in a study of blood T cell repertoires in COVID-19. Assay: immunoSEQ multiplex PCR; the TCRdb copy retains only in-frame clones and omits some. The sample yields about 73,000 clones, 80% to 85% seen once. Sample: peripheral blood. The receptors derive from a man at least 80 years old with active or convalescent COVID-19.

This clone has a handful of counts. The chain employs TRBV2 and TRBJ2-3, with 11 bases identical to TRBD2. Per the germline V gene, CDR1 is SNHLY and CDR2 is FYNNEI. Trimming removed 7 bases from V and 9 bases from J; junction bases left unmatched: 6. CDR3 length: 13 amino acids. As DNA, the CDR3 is TGTGCCAGCATCATAGCGGGGGGGGCAACGCAGTATTTT. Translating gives CASIIAGGATQYF. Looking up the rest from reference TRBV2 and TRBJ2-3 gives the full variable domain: EPEVTQTPSHQVTQMGQEVILRCVPISNHLYFYWYRQILGQKVEFLVSFYNNEISEKSEIFDDQFSVERPDGSNFTLKIRSTKLEDSAMYFCASIIAGGATQYFGPGTRLTVL.

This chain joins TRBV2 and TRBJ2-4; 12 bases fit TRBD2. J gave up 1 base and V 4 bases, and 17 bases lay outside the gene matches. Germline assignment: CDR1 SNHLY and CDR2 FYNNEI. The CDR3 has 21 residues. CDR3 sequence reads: CASSARLAGDLGDSAKNIQYF. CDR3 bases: TGTGCCAGCAGTGCCCGACTAGCGGGGGACCTGGGGGATTCGGCCAAAAACATTCAGTACTTC.

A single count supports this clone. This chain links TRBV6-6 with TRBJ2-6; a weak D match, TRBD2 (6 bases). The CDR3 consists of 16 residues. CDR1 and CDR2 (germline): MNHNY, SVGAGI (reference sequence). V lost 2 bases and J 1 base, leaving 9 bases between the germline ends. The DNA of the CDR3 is TGTGCCAGCAGTTACAGGGGAGGATCTGGGGCCAACGTCCTGACTTTC. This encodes CASSYRGGSGANVLTF.

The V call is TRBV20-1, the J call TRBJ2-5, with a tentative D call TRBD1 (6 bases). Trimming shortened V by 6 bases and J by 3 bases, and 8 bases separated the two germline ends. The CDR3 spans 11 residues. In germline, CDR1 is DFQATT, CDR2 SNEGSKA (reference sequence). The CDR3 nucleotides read TGCAGTGCAAGACAGGAAGAGACCCAGTACTTC. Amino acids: CSARQEETQYF.

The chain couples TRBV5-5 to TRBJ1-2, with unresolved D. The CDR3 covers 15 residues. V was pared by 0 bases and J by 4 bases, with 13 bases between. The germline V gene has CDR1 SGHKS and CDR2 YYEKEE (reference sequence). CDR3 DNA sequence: TGTGCCAGCAGCTTGGGGCCCACAGAGACCTATGGCTACACCTTC. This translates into CASSLGPTETYGYTF.

In DNA, the CDR3 is TGTGCCAGCAGCGCAGGACAGGGGGGCAGGGCCGGGGAGCTGTTTTTT. This sequence encodes CASSAGQGGRAGELFF. The chain recombines TRBV5-6 with TRBJ2-2; 10 bases match TRBD1. Germline CDR1 and CDR2: SGHDT and YYEEEE. Trimming cost V 4 bases and J 6 bases; bases outside gene matches: 9. This CDR3 is 16 amino acids long.

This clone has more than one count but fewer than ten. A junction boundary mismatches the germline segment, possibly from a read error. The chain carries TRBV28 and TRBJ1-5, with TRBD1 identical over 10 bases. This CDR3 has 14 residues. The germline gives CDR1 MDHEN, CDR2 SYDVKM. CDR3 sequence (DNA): TGTGCCACCTGGGGGACAGGGGATAATCGGCCCCAGCATTTT. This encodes CATWGTGDNRPQHF.

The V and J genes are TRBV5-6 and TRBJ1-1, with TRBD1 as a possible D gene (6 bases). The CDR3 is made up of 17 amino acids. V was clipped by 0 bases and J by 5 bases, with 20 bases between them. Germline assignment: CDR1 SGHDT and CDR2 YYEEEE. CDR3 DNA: TGTGCCAGCAGCTTGGCCAACCTACGGGGGGCAGTGACTGAAGCTTTCTTT. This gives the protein CASSLANLRGAVTEAFF.

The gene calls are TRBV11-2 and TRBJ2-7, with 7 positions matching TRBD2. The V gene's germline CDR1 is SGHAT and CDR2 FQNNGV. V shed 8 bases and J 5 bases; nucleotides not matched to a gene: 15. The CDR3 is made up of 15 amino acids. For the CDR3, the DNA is TGTGCCAGCCGCCGTGGAGGGCAGGGAGGGCACGAGCAGTACTTC. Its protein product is CASRRGGQGGHEQYF. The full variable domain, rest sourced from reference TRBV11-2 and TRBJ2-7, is EAGVAQSPRYKIIEKRQSVAFWCNPISGHATLYWYQQILGQGPKLLIQFQNNGVVDDSQLPKDRFSAERLKGVDSTLKIQPAKLEDSAVYLCASRRGGQGGHEQYFGPGTRLTVT.

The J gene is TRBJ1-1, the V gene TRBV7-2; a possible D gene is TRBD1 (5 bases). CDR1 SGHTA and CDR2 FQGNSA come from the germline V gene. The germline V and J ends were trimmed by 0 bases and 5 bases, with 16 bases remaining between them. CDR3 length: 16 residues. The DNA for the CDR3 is TGTGCCAGCAGCTTAGCCGGGCCTGGGGCTGGGACTGAAGCTTTCTTT. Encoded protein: CASSLAGPGAGTEAFF. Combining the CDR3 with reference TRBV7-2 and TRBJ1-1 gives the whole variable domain GAGVSQSPSNKVTEKGKDVELRCDPISGHTALYWYRQSLGQGLEFLIYFQGNSAPDKSGLPSDRFSAERTGGSVSTLTIQRTQQEDSAVYLCASSLAGPGAGTEAFFGQGTRLTVV.

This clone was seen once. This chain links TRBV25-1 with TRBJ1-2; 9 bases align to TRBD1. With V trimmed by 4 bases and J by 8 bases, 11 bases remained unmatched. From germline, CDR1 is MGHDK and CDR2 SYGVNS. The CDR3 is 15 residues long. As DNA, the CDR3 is TGTGCCAGCAGTGGACCGGGACAGGGTGTGGGCGGCTACACCTTC. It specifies CASSGPGQGVGGYTF.

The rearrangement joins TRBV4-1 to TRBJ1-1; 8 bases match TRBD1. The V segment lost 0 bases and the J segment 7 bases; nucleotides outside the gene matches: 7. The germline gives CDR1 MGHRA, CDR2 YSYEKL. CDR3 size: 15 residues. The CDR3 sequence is CASSQEDRGFGEAFF. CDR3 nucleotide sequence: TGCGCCAGCAGCCAAGAAGACAGGGGTTTTGGTGAAGCTTTCTTT.

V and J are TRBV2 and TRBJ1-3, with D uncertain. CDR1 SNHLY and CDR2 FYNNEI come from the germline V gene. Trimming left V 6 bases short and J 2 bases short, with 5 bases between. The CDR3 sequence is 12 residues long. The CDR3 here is CASSEAGNTIYF. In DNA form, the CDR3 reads TGTGCCAGCAGCGAGGCTGGAAACACCATATATTTT.

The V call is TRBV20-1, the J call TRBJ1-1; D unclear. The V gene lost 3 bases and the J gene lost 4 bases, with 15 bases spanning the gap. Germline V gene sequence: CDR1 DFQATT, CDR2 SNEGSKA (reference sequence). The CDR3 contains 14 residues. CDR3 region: CSASPFTVSTEAFF. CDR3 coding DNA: TGCAGTGCTAGTCCCTTTACAGTGTCCACTGAAGCTTTCTTT.

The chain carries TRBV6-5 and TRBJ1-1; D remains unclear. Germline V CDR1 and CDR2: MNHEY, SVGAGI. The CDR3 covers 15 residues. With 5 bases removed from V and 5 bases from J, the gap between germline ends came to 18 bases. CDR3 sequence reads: CASSTFGRPGTEAFF. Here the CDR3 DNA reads TGTGCCAGCAGTACCTTTGGACGGCCGGGGACTGAAGCTTTCTTT.

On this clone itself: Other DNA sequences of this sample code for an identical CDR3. The CDR3, as DNA: TGTGCCAGCAGGCCGGGACAGGGGTATGGCTACACCTTC. It yields the protein CASRPGQGYGYTF. This chain connects TRBV6-5 to TRBJ1-2, with 10 bases aligning to TRBD1. Germline V gene lookup returns CDR1 MNHEY and CDR2 SVGAGI. This CDR3 is built from 13 residues. With V trimmed by 6 bases and J by 5 bases, 3 bases remained unmatched.

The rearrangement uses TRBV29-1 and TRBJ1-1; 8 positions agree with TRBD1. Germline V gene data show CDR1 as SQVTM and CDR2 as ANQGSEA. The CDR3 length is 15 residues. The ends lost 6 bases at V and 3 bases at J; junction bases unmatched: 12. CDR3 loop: CSVTPGQALHTEAFF. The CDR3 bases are TGCAGCGTGACCCCGGGACAGGCCTTACACACTGAAGCTTTCTTT.

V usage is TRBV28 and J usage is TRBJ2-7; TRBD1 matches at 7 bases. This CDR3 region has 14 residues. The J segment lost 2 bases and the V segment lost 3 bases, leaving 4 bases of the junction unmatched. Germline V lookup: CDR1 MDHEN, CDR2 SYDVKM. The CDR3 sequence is CASSLVGQAYEQYF. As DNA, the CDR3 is TGTGCCAGCAGTTTGGTCGGACAGGCCTACGAGCAGTACTTC.